This TCR beta chain was sequenced for a study of post-analysis software for immune sequencing data. Concerning this clonotype: Its antigen is currently unknown. A junction end diverges from the germline sequence, so it may reflect a read error.

Included in the TCR beta cDNA libraries were unique molecular identifiers. TCRdb passed the PCR reads through MiXCR, listing each CDR3 protein once. The repertoire holds 650,000 to 900,000 distinct CDR3 sequences, roughly 46% seen once, with roughly 4.9% in the top ten. Study results and limitations: The five TRBV segments detected at higher frequency in patients than in controls included TRBV5-6, TRBV5-1 and TRBV20-1.

The CDR3 consists of 13 residues. Sequencing was done on a sample of blood. The TCR comes from a girl aged 10 to 17 with multiple sclerosis. The chain employs TRBV12-3 or TRBV12-4 and TRBJ2-5; D is unresolved. CDR3 sequence reads: CTSSPPDRETQYF. The CDR3 coding sequence is TGTACCAGCAGCCCGCCTGATCGAGAGACCCAGTACTTC.